This entry is about one T cell receptor (beta chain). This entry comes from a study of tumor-infiltrating lymphocytes in oesophageal squamous cell carcinoma. The CDR3 has 17 amino acids. Trimming took 0 bases from V and 4 from J; bases not matched to a gene: 9. The germline V gene has CDR1 MNHGY and CDR2 SAAAGT. One entry per CDR3 protein, called by TCRdb with MiXCR from the PCR reads. Of about 17,000 distinct CDR3 sequences in the sample, approximately 45% were seen once. The chain carries TRBV6-8 and TRBJ2-5, with 9 bases fitting TRBD2. Sequenced input: normal esophageal tissue next to the tumor. The sequence came from a female donor with esophageal squamous cell carcinoma. CDR3 protein: CASSYSSSGRMGETQYF. In DNA, the CDR3 is TGTGCCAGCAGTTACTCGTCCAGCGGGAGGATGGGAGAGACCCAGTACTTC.